This T cell receptor (beta chain) originates from a study of T cells after yellow fever vaccination. MiXCR was run by TCRdb on the 5' RACE reads, yielding one entry per CDR3 protein. Of 400,000 to 650,000 distinct CDR3 sequences listed, 20% to 25% are singletons. This clonotype was sampled from a man younger than 35 who received the YFV17D yellow fever vaccine. Specimen: PBMCs, collected about 21 days after the first yellow fever vaccination.

CDR3 sequence: CASSLTGKGNTEAFF. The DNA of the CDR3 is TGCGCCAGCAGCTTGACAGGGAAGGGAAACACTGAAGCTTTCTTT. This chain joins TRBV5-1 and TRBJ1-1, with D possibly TRBD1 on 6 matching bases. Trimming shortened V by 1 base and J by 2 bases, and 12 bases separated the two germline ends. Germline V CDR1 and CDR2: SGHRS, YFSETQ. The CDR3 runs 15 residues.